Shown below are 18 T cell receptor beta chains from a single sample sequenced in a study of liver allograft versus peripheral blood T cells. At the level of the study: Recipients' peripheral blood T cell receptor repertoires were compared with those in transplanted livers.

TCRdb redid the calling of the reads with MiXCR, one entry per CDR3 protein. The sample lists around 9,000 distinct CDR3 sequences, 19% occurring once. These receptors were taken from a human patient who had a liver transplant. Some T cells may be supplied by the graft donor.

This clonotype was seen a handful of times. The rearrangement links TRBV10-3 to TRBJ2-7; D possibly corresponds to TRBD2 (7 bases). Trimming shortened V by 4 bases and J by 7 bases, and 14 bases separated the two germline ends. CDR3 size: 13 residues. The germline CDR1 and CDR2 sequences are ENHRY and SYGVKD. The CDR3 sequence: CAISGGGQREQYF. CDR3 coding DNA: TGTGCCATCAGTGGCGGGGGCCAGAGGGAGCAGTACTTC.

This clonotype turned up a few times. The rearrangement uses TRBV2 and TRBJ1-6; possible D gene TRBD1, 5 bases. The ends were cut back, 5 bases at V and 8 bases at J, with 10 bases in the middle. Germline values: CDR1 SNHLY, CDR2 FYNNEI. This CDR3 contains 13 residues. The CDR3 here is CASSNGDYSPLHF. For the CDR3, the DNA is TGTGCCAGCAGTAATGGGGACTATTCACCCCTCCACTTT.

This clonotype turned up a few times. The J gene is TRBJ2-7, the V gene TRBV15; no reliable D call. The germline V and J ends were trimmed by 2 bases and 6 bases, with 14 bases remaining between them. The CDR3 spans 14 residues. Germline assignment: CDR1 LNHNV and CDR2 YYDKDF (reference sequence). This CDR3 is CATSRRDLAIEQYF. The CDR3 DNA is TGTGCCACCAGCAGAAGGGATCTGGCCATCGAGCAGTACTTC.

There are a few counts of this clonotype. The chain recombines TRBV12-3 or TRBV12-4 with TRBJ2-7, with D unclear. The CDR3 is made up of 12 amino acids. The germline V and J ends were trimmed by 6 bases and 6 bases, with 12 bases remaining between them. CDR3 sequence: CASSQGGSEQYF. In nucleotides, the CDR3 is TGTGCCAGCAGCCAAGGTGGTAGCGAGCAGTACTTC.

Judged by abundance, this clonotype is medium-sized. The CDR3, as DNA: TGCAGCGTTGAAGAACTACGAGGCTGGGGAACCTTC. Its protein is CSVEELRGWGTF. The chain joins TRBV29-1 to TRBJ1-2; D is uncertain. CDR3 length equals 12 residues. With 0 bases removed from V and 14 bases from J, the gap between germline ends came to 16 bases. From germline, CDR1 is SQVTM and CDR2 ANQGSEA.

This clonotype is labeled medium-sized (0.01 to 0.1%). The chain has TRBV6-1 and TRBJ1-5; perhaps TRBD1 as D (5 bases). V lost 5 bases to trimming and J lost 6 bases, with 8 bases between them. Germline lookup yields CDR1 MNHNS and CDR2 SASEGT. CDR3 size: 12 residues. The CDR3 bases are TGTGCCAGCAGTTTGGGACTTCAGCCCCAGCATTTT. Residues: CASSLGLQPQHF.

This clonotype was counted many times. This sequence joins TRBV28 and TRBJ2-7; no clear D gene. The V end was cut by 6 bases, the J end by 2 bases, with 17 bases between. The CDR3 runs to 15 residues. The germline V gene encodes CDR1 MDHEN and CDR2 SYDVKM. The CDR3 bases are TGTGCCAGCAGCACGCAAACCGGGCCCCCCTACGAGCAGTACTTC. Encoded protein: CASSTQTGPPYEQYF.

Relative to its sample, this clonotype is medium-sized. V is TRBV19 and J is TRBJ1-1, with a tentative D call TRBD1 (5 bases). The CDR3 is 16 residues long. Trimming took off 1 base at V and 3 bases at J, with 15 bases between the two ends. From germline, CDR1 is LNHDA and CDR2 SQIVND (reference sequence). CDR3 sequence reads: CASSIGIGGYDTEAFF. The CDR3 nucleotides read TGTGCCAGTAGTATAGGAATTGGGGGGTACGACACTGAAGCTTTCTTT. Based on the CDR3 plus reference TRBV19 and TRBJ1-1, the full variable domain is DGGITQSPKYLFRKEGQNVTLSCEQNLNHDAMYWYRQDPGQGLRLIYYSQIVNDFQKGDIAEGYSVSREKKESFPLTVTSAQKNPTAFYLCASSIGIGGYDTEAFFGQGTRLTVV.

The genes are TRBV9 and TRBJ1-2, with D unclear. The V gene's germline CDR1 is SGDLS and CDR2 YYNGEE. V was pared by 0 bases and J by 4 bases, with 10 bases between. CDR3 size: 14 residues. CDR3 amino acids: CASSVDPASYGYTF. Written as DNA, the CDR3 is TGTGCCAGCAGCGTAGATCCAGCTTCCTATGGCTACACCTTC.

This clonotype is medium-sized by share. The CDR3, as DNA: TGTGCCAGCAGTACAGGGTTGGTGTTGGGCTACACCTTC. Translated: CASSTGLVLGYTF. The chain is built from TRBV6-1 and TRBJ1-2, with D maybe TRBD1 (6 bases). Trimming removed 5 bases at V and 8 bases at J, with 15 bases between. Germline V CDR1 and CDR2: MNHNS, SASEGT. This CDR3 contains 13 residues.

The CDR3 DNA sequence: TGTGCCAGCAGCTTGGGCCAGGGGAATGGGAACGAGCAGTACTTC. As protein: CASSLGQGNGNEQYF. The chain has TRBV7-9 and TRBJ2-7, with D maybe TRBD1 (6 bases). The CDR3 has 15 amino acids. The germline V gene encodes CDR1 SEHNR and CDR2 FQNEAQ (reference sequence). Trimming took 3 bases from V and 5 from J, leaving 17 bases between them.

This clonotype was observed a few times. The chain recombines TRBV7-9 with TRBJ1-2; the D gene is possibly TRBD1 (6 bases). This CDR3 contains 17 residues. Germline CDR1 reads SEHNR; CDR2 reads FQNEAQ (reference sequence). V dropped 5 bases and J dropped 4 bases, with 23 bases sitting between them. The CDR3 reads CASSQYAPRTVGYGYTF. The CDR3 nucleotides read TGTGCCAGCAGCCAATACGCGCCCAGGACAGTTGGCTATGGCTACACCTTC.

In this sample, this clonotype is medium-sized. V usage is TRBV5-4 and J usage is TRBJ1-1; the match to TRBD1 covers 7 bases. CDR1 and CDR2 (germline): SGHNT, YYREEE (reference sequence). The CDR3 consists of 15 residues. J gave up 3 bases and V 4 bases, and 9 bases lay outside the gene matches. CDR3 sequence: CASSGDRERDTEAFF. DNA of the CDR3: TGTGCCAGCAGCGGTGACAGGGAAAGGGACACTGAAGCTTTCTTT.

Ten or more counts support this clonotype. The chain has TRBV13 and TRBJ2-7; tentative D call: TRBD1 (6 bases). Germline CDR1 reads PRHDT; CDR2 reads FYEKMQ (reference sequence). CDR3 length equals 14 residues. Between the trimmed V and J ends, which lost 4 bases and 6 bases, there was a span of 16 bases. This chain's CDR3 is CASSSADRLSEQYF. CDR3 nucleotide sequence: TGTGCCAGCAGCTCCGCTGACAGGCTCAGCGAGCAGTACTTC.

The chain uses TRBV5-4 and TRBJ2-7; possible D gene TRBD1, 5 bases. Germline CDR1 and CDR2: SGHNT and YYREEE (reference sequence). The V gene lost 4 bases and the J gene lost 2 bases, with 19 bases spanning the gap. The CDR3 has 16 residues. CDR3 nucleotide sequence: TGTGCCAGCAGCCAGGGTTCGACACCGGCTCCCTACGAGCAGTACTTC. Its protein product is CASSQGSTPAPYEQYF.

This chain connects TRBV29-1 to TRBJ1-2; D gene uncertain. CDR3 size: 13 residues. Germline V gene lookup returns CDR1 SQVTM and CDR2 ANQGSEA. Trimming pared 7 bases from V and 0 bases from J, leaving 12 bases between. The CDR3 nucleotides are TGCAGCGCCCGGACGGACCCTAACTATGGCTACACCTTC. It encodes CSARTDPNYGYTF.

The J gene is TRBJ2-1, the V gene TRBV20-1, with 10 bases that match TRBD2. CDR1 is DFQATT, CDR2 SNEGSKA, per germline (reference sequence). Trimming at V came to 0 bases and at J to 7 bases, leaving 3 bases not matched to a gene. The CDR3 length is 14 residues. This CDR3 reads CSARDPTSGNEQFF. In DNA form, the CDR3 reads TGCAGTGCTAGAGATCCGACTAGCGGGAATGAGCAGTTCTTC.

This rearrangement joins TRBV28 to TRBJ1-1; D gene uncertain. This CDR3 comprises 14 residues. Per germline, CDR1 MDHEN and CDR2 SYDVKM. Trimming pared 5 bases from V and 1 base from J, leaving 11 bases between. CDR3 region: CASSTYTSNTEAFF. CDR3 nucleotide sequence: TGTGCCAGCAGTACCTACACCTCGAACACTGAAGCTTTCTTT. The full variable domain, rest sourced from reference TRBV28 and TRBJ1-1, is DVKVTQSSRYLVKRTGEKVFLECVQDMDHENMFWYRQDPGLGLRLIYFSYDVKMKEKGDIPEGYSVSREKKERFSLILESASTNQTSMYLCASSTYTSNTEAFFGQGTRLTVV.